This TCR beta chain appears in the sequencing data of a study of blood T cell repertoires in COVID-19 (dated by TCRdb to 2018 to 2021). With respect to the entire study: Samples from collaborators originated in the United States, Italy and Spain and spanned both the acute and convalescent phases of COVID-19. The material from the prospective study consisted of cDNA or gDNA derived from T cells, B-cell-depleted T cells, or PBMCs. The dataset comprised deeply sampled blood TCRbeta repertoires from subjects exposed to, actively infected with, or recovered from COVID-19. The repertoires were made available in a free public database intended to serve as a resource for research on the immune response to SARS-CoV-2. Samples were obtained from the ongoing ImmuneRACE study (first 160 participants) and from approximately 1,200 subjects provided by 6 global collaborators. The sample metadata nearly always contained a de-identified subject ID, COVID-19 status, age in years and sex. HLA class I and class II types, where available, came from metadata supplied by the sample provider rather than from assay-based typing.

The immunoSEQ Assay, a bias-controlled multiplex PCR, was used to amplify TCRbeta CDR3 regions from genomic DNA. Regarding the original processing steps: The number of nucleated cells in each sample was estimated by amplification of reference gene primers within the assay. To quantify the absolute abundance of each unique TCRbeta CDR3 rearrangement, sequence reads were collapsed and filtered. For each sample, productive Simpson clonality was calculated by taking the square root of Simpson's diversity index across productive rearrangements. TCRdb's version of the immuneACCESS table is confined to in-frame rearrangements and falls short of the full clone set. An unresolved V gene accounts for under half of the shortfall where checked; the remainder is of unknown origin. V, J and clone size are those of that table, while D and trimming were read from the DNA. The sample table shows fewer than 350,000 clones, and approximately 89% are seen once. The ten largest clones take up just under 4% of the sample.

V drops 1 base and J drops 8 bases, leaving 12 bases in between. From the germline V gene, CDR1 is LGHNA and CDR2 is YNFKEQ. From the cysteine up to the phenylalanine, the CDR3 has a length of 15 residues. Of the read, only the CDR3 DNA is kept; its 45 bases are in frame from base 1. One collaborating source in Seattle enrolled patients while the patients were actively infected and followed the patients over time throughout the course of disease. Whole blood was collected in K2EDTA tubes by collaborating institutions according to the institutions' own protocols. Collaborator samples were shipped for TCRbeta analysis as frozen whole blood, isolated PBMCs, or DNA extracted from either sample type. What the research found in general, with its limitations: The amount of clinical and demographic metadata varied by source and participant and was provided uncurated.

Notes on this clone: What antigen it recognizes has not been identified. No qualities accompany the bases; no much larger clone lies one base away.

The sample was peripheral blood. The TCR sequence derives from a woman aged 55-69 years with COVID-19, enrolled during active disease. This chain is built from TRBV4-2 and TRBJ1-6; no confident D gene assignment can be made. The DNA is TGTGCCAGCAGCCAAGCTTCGGGAGTTTATTCACCCCTCCACTTT. The translation is CASSQASGVYSPLHF.